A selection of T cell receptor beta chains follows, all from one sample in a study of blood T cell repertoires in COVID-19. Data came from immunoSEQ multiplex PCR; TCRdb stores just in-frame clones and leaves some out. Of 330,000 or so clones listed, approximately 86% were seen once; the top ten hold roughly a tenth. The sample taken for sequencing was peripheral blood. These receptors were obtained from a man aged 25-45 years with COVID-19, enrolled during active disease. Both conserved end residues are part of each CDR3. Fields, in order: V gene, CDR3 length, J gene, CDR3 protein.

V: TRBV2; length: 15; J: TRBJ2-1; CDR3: CASSGDRGGYNEQFF
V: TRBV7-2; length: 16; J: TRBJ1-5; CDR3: CASSLEGGKSNQPQHF
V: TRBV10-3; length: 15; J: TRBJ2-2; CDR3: CAISEEGRHTGELFF
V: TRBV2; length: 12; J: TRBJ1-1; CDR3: CASNQGNTEAFF
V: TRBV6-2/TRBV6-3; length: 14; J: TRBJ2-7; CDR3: CASSATGDSYEQYF
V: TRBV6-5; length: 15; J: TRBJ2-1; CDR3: CASRETSGRTNEQFF
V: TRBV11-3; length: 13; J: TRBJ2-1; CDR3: CASSLDGDSEQFF
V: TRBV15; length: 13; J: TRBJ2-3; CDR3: CATSRAFVDTQYF
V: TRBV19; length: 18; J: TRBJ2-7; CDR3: CASSIDSEIWGQGYEQYF
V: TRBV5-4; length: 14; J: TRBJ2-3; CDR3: CASNTGVGTDTQYF
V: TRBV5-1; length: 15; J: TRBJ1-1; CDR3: CASSLEGGRGTEAFF
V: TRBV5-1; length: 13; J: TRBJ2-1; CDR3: CASSSQGYNEQFF
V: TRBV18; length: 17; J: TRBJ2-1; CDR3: CASSPDRGQTRRDEQFF
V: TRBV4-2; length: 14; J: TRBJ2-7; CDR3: CASSPDDRGLEQYF
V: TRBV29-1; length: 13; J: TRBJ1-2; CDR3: CSVRQPDSYGYTF
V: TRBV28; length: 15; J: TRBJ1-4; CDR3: CASNSGGATNEKLFF
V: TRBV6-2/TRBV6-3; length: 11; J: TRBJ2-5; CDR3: CASSSPGTQYF
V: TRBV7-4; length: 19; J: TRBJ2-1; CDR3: CASTLRGSDFPSSYNEQFF
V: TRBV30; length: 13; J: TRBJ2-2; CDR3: CAWTGLNTGELFF
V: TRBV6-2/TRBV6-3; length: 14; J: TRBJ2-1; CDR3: CASSFGIAANEQFF
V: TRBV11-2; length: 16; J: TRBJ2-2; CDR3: CASSQLAGRLTGELFF
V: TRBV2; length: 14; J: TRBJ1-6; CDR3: CASTPGQGNSPLHF
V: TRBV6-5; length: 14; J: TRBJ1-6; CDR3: CASTPGGYNSPLHF
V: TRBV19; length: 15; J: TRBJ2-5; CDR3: CASSMGLAEQETQYF
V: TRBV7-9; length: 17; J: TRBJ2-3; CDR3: CASSLFWISGRGDTQYF
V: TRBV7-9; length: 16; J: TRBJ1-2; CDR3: CASSLGAGQGVYGYTF
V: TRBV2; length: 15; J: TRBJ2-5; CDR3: CASSEKNNPQETQYF
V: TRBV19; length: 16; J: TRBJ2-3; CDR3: CASSAMVGGYTDTQYF
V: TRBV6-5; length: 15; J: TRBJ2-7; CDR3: CASTPFRGGGYEQYF
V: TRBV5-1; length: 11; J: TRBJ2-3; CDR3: CASYNEDTQYF
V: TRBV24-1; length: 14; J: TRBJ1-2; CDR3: CATSDTGGSVGYTF
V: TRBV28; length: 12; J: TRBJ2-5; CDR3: CASSSRGKTQYF
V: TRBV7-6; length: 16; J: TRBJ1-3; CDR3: CASSLAQTGPGNTIYF
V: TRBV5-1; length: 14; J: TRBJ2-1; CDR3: CASSPSASGGEQFF
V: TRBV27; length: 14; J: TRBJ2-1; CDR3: CASRRARGHNEQFF
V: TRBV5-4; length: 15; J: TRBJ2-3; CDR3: CASSRGGPSTDTQYF
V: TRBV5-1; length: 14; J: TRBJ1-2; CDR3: CASSLPGEVYGYTF
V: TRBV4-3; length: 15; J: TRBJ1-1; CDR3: CASSQVGQVARSAFF
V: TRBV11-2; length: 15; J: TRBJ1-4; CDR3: CASSLSGGRGEKLFF
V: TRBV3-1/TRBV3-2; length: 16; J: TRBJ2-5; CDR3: CASSQDQGAPRGTQYF
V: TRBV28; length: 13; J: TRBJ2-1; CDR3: CASSFPGDNEQFF
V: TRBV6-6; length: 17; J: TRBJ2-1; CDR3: CASSLDSLNGLYNEQFF
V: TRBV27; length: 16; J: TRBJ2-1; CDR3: CASSKTLTPSYNEQFF